This T cell receptor beta chain derives from a study of T-cell memory formation after mild COVID-19. Overall study results and limits: Chiefly within CM and EM were the contracting CD4+ clones; CD8+ ones were within EMRA. Among clones contracting day 15 to 85, CD4/CD8 was balanced, whereas later expanders leaned CD4+. Memory sampled before infection contained some responding clones, suggesting cross-reactive memory joined.

The CDR3 has 14 amino acids. V shed 3 bases and J shed 4 bases, with 9 bases lying between them. Germline V gene sequence: CDR1 MGHDK, CDR2 SYGVNS. Details on this clonotype: No antigen is known for it.

The TCR alpha and TCR beta cDNA libraries, bearing sample barcodes and UMIs, were generated by 5'RACE using constant-segment primers. From the 5' RACE reads, TCRdb called clonotypes with MiXCR, one entry per CDR3 protein. The sample contains 350,000 to 500,000 distinct CDR3 sequences, more than 20% of which appear only once. The chain employs TRBV25-1 and TRBJ2-2; D is ambiguous. Sample: PBMCs or a T cell subset sorted from them (not recorded which). This TCR came from an adult woman who had mild COVID-19 (a few samples of this study predate the infection). Cell type and time point are not known. The CDR3 sequence is CASSDGTFTGELFF. The DNA of the CDR3 is TGTGCCAGCAGTGACGGAACGTTCACCGGGGAGCTGTTTTTT. The whole variable domain, filled in from reference TRBV25-1 and TRBJ2-2, reads EADIYQTPRYLVIGTGKKITLECSQTMGHDKMYWYQQDPGMELHLIHYSYGVNSTEKGDLSSESTVSRIRTEHFPLTLESARPSHTSQYLCASSDGTFTGELFFGEGSRLTVL.